This T cell receptor beta chain was recorded in a study of graft-versus-host responses after intestinal transplantation. Trimming stripped 3 bases from V and 3 bases from J, with 13 bases between. There are 15 residues in the CDR3. CDR1 is MRHNA, CDR2 SNTAGT, per germline. This clone showed up just a few times. Tissue processing of the graft released intraepithelial and lamina propria lymphocytes from it. The repertoire was sequenced with immunoSEQ multiplex PCR; TCRdb's copy has only in-frame clones and lacks some. Here the sample spans 13,000 or so clones, around 69% being singletons. The sequence was collected from a human patient who received an intestinal transplant, so some T cells may come from the graft donor. The gene calls are TRBV6-4 and TRBJ2-3; D call uncertain. The sample here was ileum tissue, taken 16 days after intestinal transplant. The CDR3 DNA sequence: TGTGCCAGCAGTGAGGGCCCGCGAGAAACAGATACGCAGTATTTT. The encoded protein is CASSEGPRETDTQYF.